This T cell receptor beta chain was sequenced for a study of cytomegalovirus exposure and HLA in healthy donors (dated by TCRdb to about 2017). At the level of the whole study: According to a later analysis, the 120 or so validation repertoires were produced on the same platform as the 666 repertoires of the first cohort. The study aimed to test whether cataloging public T cell receptors could reveal signatures of past pathogen exposure. A separate validation cohort of roughly 130 different subjects was used in addition to the approximately 700-subject first cohort. The study combined high-throughput TCR immunosequencing, statistical association of individual TCRs with disease status, and machine learning to predict cytomegalovirus infection status.

The germline V gene gives CDR1 as SGHTA and CDR2 as FQGNSA. The junction shows trimming of 1 base on V and 2 bases on J, and the gene matches do not reach 12 bases of it. The CDR3 starts with the cysteine, ends with the phenylalanine, and has 19 residues. This entry keeps only the CDR3 DNA: 57 bases, framed from base 1. To prepare the library, the immunoSEQ multiplex PCR assay was applied. The paper's data handling went like this. To diagnose cytomegalovirus status from the catalog of TCR beta chain sequences, a statistical classification framework was built. TCRdb's version of the immuneACCESS table is confined to in-frame rearrangements and falls short of the full clone set. An unresolved V gene accounts for under half of the shortfall where checked; the remainder is of unknown origin. Clone size and the V and J calls come from that table; the DNA yielded D and trimming. A total of approximately 54,000 clones appear in this sample, approximately 89% of them only once. The ten largest clones capture around 8.4% of the sample.

The investigation overall reported the following: A total of 150 to 200 TCR beta chains were listed by the study as associated with cytomegalovirus. Three of the identified cytomegalovirus-associated TCR beta chains were confirmed in vitro to be specific for cytomegalovirus antigens. The classifier was reported to diagnose cytomegalovirus status with high specificity and sensitivity in both the original and validation cohorts. The authors suggested that the approach could potentially be extended to other disease states and immunological phenotypes. Most TCR sequences were observed very rarely across donors, whereas some public TCRs were present in many individuals. In a later analysis, TCRs clustered in the first cohort were found to also tend to co-occur in the approximately 120 validation repertoires, with approximately 95% of cluster scores above 0. A later analysis lacked HLA typing for the validation cohort, so it scored co-occurrence in that cohort across all 120 repertoires.

Donors formed part of the validation cohort, which comprised about 120 subjects and was distinct from the first cohort of over 500 subjects. In regard to this clone: Its binding antigen is unknown. The record has no base qualities; no much larger clone is one base away.

This chain is built from TRBV7-2 and TRBJ2-4; 9 of the junction bases match TRBD1. The sequenced sample consisted of PBMCs. The receptor was isolated from a woman aged 18-29 years in good health and CMV-seropositive. The DNA sequence reads TGTGCCAGCAGCTTAGGGTTAACGGGGACAGGGATTTCCAAAAACATTCAGTACTTC. The translation is CASSLGLTGTGISKNIQYF. The full variable domain, completed from the reference TRBV7-2 and TRBJ2-4 proteins outside the CDR3, reads GAGVSQSPSNKVTEKGKDVELRCDPISGHTALYWYRQSLGQGLEFLIYFQGNSAPDKSGLPSDRFSAERTGGSVSTLTIQRTQQEDSAVYLCASSLGLTGTGISKNIQYFGAGTRLSVL.